A selection of T cell receptor beta chains follows, all from one sample in a study of graft-versus-host responses after intestinal transplantation. The antigens for these receptors are not known. The repertoire was sequenced with immunoSEQ multiplex PCR; TCRdb's copy has only in-frame clones and lacks some. The sample holds about 85,000 clones, approximately 89% seen once. Specimen: unstimulated CD8+ T cells sorted from spleen or lymph node cells, collected before transplant. Receptors originate from a human donor who was the organ donor for an intestinal transplant. Both conserved end residues are part of each CDR3. Each record gives: D gene, clone size, J gene, V gene, CDR3 protein, CDR3 DNA. D genes are given only for firm matches. Size is omitted from some rows. Given values are once, few, many or a class for expanded clones.

NA NA TRBJ2-2 TRBV6-6 CASSGGTALFHGELFF TGTGCCAGCAGTGGAGGGACAGCTTTGTTTCACGGGGAGCTGTTTTTT
NA NA TRBJ2-3 TRBV29-1 CSVTGLPDTQYF TGCAGCGTAACGGGGCTGCCAGATACGCAGTATTTT
TRBD1 NA TRBJ2-7 TRBV19 CASKMTGGFGEQYF TGTGCCAGTAAAATGACAGGGGGCTTCGGCGAGCAGTACTTC
NA NA TRBJ2-1 TRBV7-8 CASIAVGKEQFF TGTGCCAGCATTGCTGTGGGTAAGGAGCAGTTCTTC
NA once TRBJ1-2 TRBV5-5 CASAGPVPNYGYTF TGTGCCAGCGCAGGCCCCGTTCCTAACTATGGCTACACCTTC
NA NA TRBJ1-2 TRBV27 CASSLGHRFGYTF TGTGCCAGCAGCCTAGGACACCGCTTCGGCTACACCTTC
NA NA TRBJ1-1 TRBV19 CASNSGLIVFF TGTGCCAGTAATTCAGGTCTGATCGTTTTCTTT
NA NA TRBJ1-2 TRBV7-6 CASSLGAGSNYGYTF TGTGCCAGCAGCTTAGGGGCAGGATCTAACTATGGCTACACCTTC
NA NA TRBJ2-1 TRBV6-4 CASSLNSGTEQFF TGTGCCAGCAGCCTAAATTCCGGGACAGAGCAGTTCTTC
NA NA TRBJ1-6 TRBV10-3 CAINGGGYNSPPHF TGTGCCATCAATGGTGGGGGGTATAATTCACCCCCCCACTTT
NA few TRBJ2-1 TRBV5-6 CASSPGTRFREQFF TGTGCCAGCAGTCCCGGGACGAGGTTTCGTGAGCAGTTCTTC
NA NA TRBJ1-5 TRBV4-1 CASSQGPEEQGGQPQHF TGCGCCAGCAGCCAAGGGCCCGAAGAGCAGGGAGGGCAGCCCCAGCATTTT
NA NA TRBJ2-5 TRBV5-1 CASSPAGTEETQYF TGCGCCAGCAGCCCGGCCGGAACCGAAGAGACCCAGTACTTC
TRBD2 NA TRBJ2-5 TRBV4-1 CASSRILAKETQYF TGCGCCAGCAGCCGTATACTAGCGAAAGAGACCCAGTACTTC
NA NA TRBJ1-1 TRBV6-1 CASSEDRQPNTEAFF TGTGCCAGCAGTGAAGATCGGCAGCCGAACACTGAAGCTTTCTTT
TRBD1 NA TRBJ1-6 TRBV7-2 CASSLERGSGTGNSPLHF TGTGCCAGCAGCTTAGAAAGGGGGTCCGGGACAGGGAATTCACCCCTCCACTTT
NA NA TRBJ2-3 TRBV7-9 CATEPYYFWDTQYF TGTGCCACCGAGCCCTACTACTTTTGGGATACGCAGTATTTT
NA NA TRBJ2-3 TRBV27 CASSLYVGTDTQYF TGTGCCAGCAGTTTATACGTGGGCACAGATACGCAGTATTTT
NA NA TRBJ2-2 TRBV5-5 CASSLWTANTGELFF TGTGCCAGCAGCCTATGGACAGCGAACACCGGGGAGCTGTTTTTT
NA NA TRBJ1-1 TRBV28 CASRPTGLGTEAFF TGTGCCAGCAGACCAACAGGGTTAGGCACTGAAGCTTTCTTT
TRBD1 NA TRBJ1-1 TRBV6-1 CASSEVGQGTEAFF TGTGCCAGCAGTGAAGTGGGACAGGGGACTGAAGCTTTCTTT
TRBD1 once TRBJ1-5 TRBV6-5 CASSIGQGLNQPQHF TGTGCCAGCAGTATCGGACAGGGGCTCAATCAGCCCCAGCATTTT
NA NA TRBJ1-1 TRBV5-6 CASSLEEQLLPEAFF TGTGCCAGCAGCTTGGAGGAACAGCTTCTCCCTGAAGCTTTCTTT
NA once TRBJ1-5 TRBV5-6 CASSIGVSNQPQHF TGTGCCAGCAGCATCGGGGTTAGCAATCAGCCCCAGCATTTT
NA NA TRBJ2-7 TRBV5-6 CASSLGIMGYEQYF TGTGCCAGCAGCTTGGGTATTATGGGTTACGAGCAGTACTTC
NA NA TRBJ2-7 TRBV29-1 CSVEIGGYEQYF TGCAGCGTTGAAATAGGGGGCTACGAGCAGTACTTC
TRBD1 NA TRBJ2-5 TRBV2 CASTETGAETQYF TGTGCCAGCACTGAAACAGGGGCAGAGACCCAGTACTTC
TRBD1 once TRBJ2-7 TRBV7-9 CASSFWDRVHEQYF TGTGCCAGCAGCTTCTGGGACAGGGTGCACGAGCAGTACTTC
NA NA TRBJ1-1 TRBV5-5 CASSSSHQSGTEAFF TGTGCCAGCAGCTCCTCCCACCAGTCAGGAACTGAAGCTTTCTTT
NA NA TRBJ2-5 TRBV6-5 CASSYTPGTQYF TGTGCCAGCAGTTACACGCCTGGGACCCAGTACTTC
NA NA TRBJ1-4 TRBV27 CASSGTGINEKLFF TGTGCCAGCAGTGGGACGGGGATTAATGAAAAACTGTTTTTT
NA NA TRBJ1-4 TRBV6-5 CASRALWDPNEKLFF TGTGCCAGCAGGGCCCTATGGGACCCAAATGAAAAACTGTTTTTT
NA NA TRBJ2-1 TRBV7-3 CASSPAPPSYNEQFF TGTGCCAGCAGCCCCGCACCCCCCTCCTACAATGAGCAGTTCTTC
NA NA TRBJ2-7 TRBV7-9 CASSPPDSPGWGEQYF TGTGCCAGCAGCCCTCCCGACTCCCCGGGCTGGGGTGAGCAGTACTTC
NA once TRBJ2-1 TRBV11-2 CASSSLERTSYNEQFF TGTGCCAGCAGCTCCCTTGAGCGGACCTCCTACAATGAGCAGTTCTTC
TRBD2 NA TRBJ2-7 TRBV7-2 CASSSWVMASGVAPYEQYF TGTGCCAGCAGCTCATGGGTTATGGCTAGCGGGGTAGCTCCCTACGAGCAGTACTTC
NA NA TRBJ2-2 TRBV7-9 CASSTGGQKNTGELFF TGTGCCAGCAGCACCGGCGGGCAGAAGAACACCGGGGAGCTGTTTTTT
NA NA TRBJ1-5 TRBV27 CASSLGHEGQPQHF TGTGCCAGCAGCCTGGGACACGAGGGCCAGCCCCAGCATTTT
NA NA TRBJ2-7 TRBV6-6 CASSYSSSEGYEQYF TGTGCCAGCAGTTACTCGAGTAGTGAGGGCTACGAGCAGTACTTC
NA NA TRBJ2-7 TRBV29-1 CGATLGSYEQYF TGCGGGGCAACTTTGGGTTCTTACGAGCAGTACTTC
NA once TRBJ2-7 TRBV6-5 CASSYGRQGYEQYF TGTGCCAGCAGTTACGGACGCCAAGGTTACGAGCAGTACTTC
NA NA TRBJ2-7 TRBV7-9 CASSLSRRGWEQYF TGTGCCAGCAGCTTAAGTCGTCGGGGATGGGAGCAGTACTTC